The text below deals with one T cell receptor beta chain. As yet, its antigen is unknown. The primer mix had 60 Vbeta and 13 Jbeta primers. Produced via immunoSEQ multiplex PCR; TCRdb's table is partial and in-frame only. The table shows some 180,000 clones, with 76% occurring only once. These data originate in a study of cytomegalovirus exposure and HLA in healthy donors. Trimming stripped 0 bases from V and 5 bases from J, with 14 bases between. CDR1 is WNHNN and CDR2 is SYGVQD in the germline V gene (reference sequence). CDR3 length equals 15 residues. General study findings and limits: A later analysis found most CMV-associated TCR beta chains apparently HLA-restricted.

The sequenced material came from PBMCs. The TCR sequence derives from a woman under 40 in good health and CMV-seropositive. The chain recombines TRBV10-1 with TRBJ2-7; tentatively, D is TRBD1 (6 bases). The CDR3 coding sequence is TGCGCCAGCAGTGAGTCGAGGGACAACCTCCACGAGCAGTACTTC. Protein sequence: CASSESRDNLHEQYF.